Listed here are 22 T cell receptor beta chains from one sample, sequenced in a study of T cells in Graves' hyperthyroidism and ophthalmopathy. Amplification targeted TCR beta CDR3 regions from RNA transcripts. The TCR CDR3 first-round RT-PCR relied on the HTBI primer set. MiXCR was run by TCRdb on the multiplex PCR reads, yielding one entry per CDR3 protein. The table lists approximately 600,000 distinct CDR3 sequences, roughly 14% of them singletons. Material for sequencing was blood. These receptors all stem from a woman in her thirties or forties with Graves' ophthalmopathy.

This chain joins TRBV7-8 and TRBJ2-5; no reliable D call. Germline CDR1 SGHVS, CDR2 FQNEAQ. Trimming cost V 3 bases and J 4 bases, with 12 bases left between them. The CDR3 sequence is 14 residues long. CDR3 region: CASSFSSVLETQYF. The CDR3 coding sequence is TGTGCCAGCAGCTTCTCCAGTGTATTAGAGACCCAGTACTTC. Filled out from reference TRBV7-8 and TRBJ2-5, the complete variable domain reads GAGVSQSPRYKVAKRGQDVALRCDPISGHVSLFWYQQALGQGPEFLTYFQNEAQLDKSGLPSDRFFAERPEGSVSTLKIQRTQQEDSAVYLCASSFSSVLETQYFGPGTRLLVL.

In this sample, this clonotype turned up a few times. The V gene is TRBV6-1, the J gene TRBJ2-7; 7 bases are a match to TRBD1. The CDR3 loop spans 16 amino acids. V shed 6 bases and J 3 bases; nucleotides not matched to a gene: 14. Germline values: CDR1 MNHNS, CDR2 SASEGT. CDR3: CASRDAKDRLVYEQYF. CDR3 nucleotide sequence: TGTGCCAGCAGGGACGCTAAGGACAGGTTAGTCTACGAGCAGTACTTC.

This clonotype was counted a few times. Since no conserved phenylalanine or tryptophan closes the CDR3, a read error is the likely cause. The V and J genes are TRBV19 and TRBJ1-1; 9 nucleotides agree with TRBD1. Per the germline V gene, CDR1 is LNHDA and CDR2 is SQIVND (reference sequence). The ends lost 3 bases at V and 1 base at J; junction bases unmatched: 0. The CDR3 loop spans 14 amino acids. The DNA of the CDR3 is TGTGCCAGTAGTATGGACAGGGGGAACACTGAAGCTTTCCTT. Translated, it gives CASSMDRGNTEAFL.

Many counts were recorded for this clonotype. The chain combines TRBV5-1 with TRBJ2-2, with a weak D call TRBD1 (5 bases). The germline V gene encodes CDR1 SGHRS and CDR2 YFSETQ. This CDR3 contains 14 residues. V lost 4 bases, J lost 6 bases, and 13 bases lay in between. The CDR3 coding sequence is TGCGCCAGCAGCCTAGGGGTACGGTCCGGGGAGCTGTTTTTT. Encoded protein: CASSLGVRSGELFF.

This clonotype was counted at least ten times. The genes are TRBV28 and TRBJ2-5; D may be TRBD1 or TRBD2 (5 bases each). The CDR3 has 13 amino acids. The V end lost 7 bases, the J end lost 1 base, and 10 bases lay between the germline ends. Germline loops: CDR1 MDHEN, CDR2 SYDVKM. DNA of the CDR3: TGTGCCAGCAACACCGGGACCCAAGAGACCCAGTACTTC. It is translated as CASNTGTQETQYF.

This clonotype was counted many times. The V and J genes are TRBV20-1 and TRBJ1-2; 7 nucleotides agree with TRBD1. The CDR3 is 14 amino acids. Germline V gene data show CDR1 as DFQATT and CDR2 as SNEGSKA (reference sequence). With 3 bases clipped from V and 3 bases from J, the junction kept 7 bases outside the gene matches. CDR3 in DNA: TGCAGTGCTAGTGTATGGACAGGAGACTATGGCTACACCTTC. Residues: CSASVWTGDYGYTF.

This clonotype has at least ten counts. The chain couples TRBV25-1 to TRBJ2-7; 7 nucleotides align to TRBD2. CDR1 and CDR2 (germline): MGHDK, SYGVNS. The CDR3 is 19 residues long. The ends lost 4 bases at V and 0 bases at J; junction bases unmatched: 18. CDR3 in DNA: TGTGCCAGCAGTGGTAGGGACTATACCGACCCGTTACCCTCCTACGAGCAGTACTTC. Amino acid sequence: CASSGRDYTDPLPSYEQYF.

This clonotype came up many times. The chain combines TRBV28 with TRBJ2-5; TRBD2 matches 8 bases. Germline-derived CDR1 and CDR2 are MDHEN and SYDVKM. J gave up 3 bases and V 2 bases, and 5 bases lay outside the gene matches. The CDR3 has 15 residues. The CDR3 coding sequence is TGTGCCAGCAGTTTAATCGGGAGGGGAGAAGAGACCCAGTACTTC. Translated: CASSLIGRGEETQYF.

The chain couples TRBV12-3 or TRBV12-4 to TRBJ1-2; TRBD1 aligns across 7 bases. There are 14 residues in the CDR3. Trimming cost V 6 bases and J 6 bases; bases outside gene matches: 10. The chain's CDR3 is CASRATGRANGYTF. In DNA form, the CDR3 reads TGTGCCAGCAGGGCGACAGGGCGTGCGAATGGCTACACCTTC.

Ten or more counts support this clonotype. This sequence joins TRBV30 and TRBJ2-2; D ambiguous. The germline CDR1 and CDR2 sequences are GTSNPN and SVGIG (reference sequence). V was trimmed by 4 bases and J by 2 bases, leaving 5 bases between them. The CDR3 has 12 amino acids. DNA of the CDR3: TGTGCCTGGACAGCTAACACCGGGGAGCTGTTTTTT. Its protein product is CAWTANTGELFF.

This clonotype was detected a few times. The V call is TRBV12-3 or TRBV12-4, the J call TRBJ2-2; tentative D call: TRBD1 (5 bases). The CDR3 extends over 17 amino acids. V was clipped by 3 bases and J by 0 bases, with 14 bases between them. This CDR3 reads CASSFGGARANTGELFF. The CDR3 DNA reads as TGTGCCAGCAGTTTCGGTGGGGCCCGTGCGAACACCGGGGAGCTGTTTTTT.

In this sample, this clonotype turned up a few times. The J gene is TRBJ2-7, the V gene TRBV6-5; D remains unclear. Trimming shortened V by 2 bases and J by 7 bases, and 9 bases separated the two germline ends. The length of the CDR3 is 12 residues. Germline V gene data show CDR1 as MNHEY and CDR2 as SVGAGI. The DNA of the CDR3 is TGTGCCAGCAGTTACGGTCTCGGGGAGCAGTACTTC. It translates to CASSYGLGEQYF.

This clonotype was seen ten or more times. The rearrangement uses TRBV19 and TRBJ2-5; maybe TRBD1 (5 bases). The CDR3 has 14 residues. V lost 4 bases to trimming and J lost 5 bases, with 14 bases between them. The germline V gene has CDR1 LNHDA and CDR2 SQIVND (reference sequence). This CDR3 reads CASSTTGPVETQYF. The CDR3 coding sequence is TGTGCCAGTAGTACCACAGGTCCAGTGGAGACCCAGTACTTC. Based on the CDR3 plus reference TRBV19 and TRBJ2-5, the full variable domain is DGGITQSPKYLFRKEGQNVTLSCEQNLNHDAMYWYRQDPGQGLRLIYYSQIVNDFQKGDIAEGYSVSREKKESFPLTVTSAQKNPTAFYLCASSTTGPVETQYFGPGTRLLVL.

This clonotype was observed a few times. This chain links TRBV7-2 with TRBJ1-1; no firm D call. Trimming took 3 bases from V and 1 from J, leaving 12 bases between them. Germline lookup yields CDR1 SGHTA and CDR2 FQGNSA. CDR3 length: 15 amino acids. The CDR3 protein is CASSFLDAGNTEAFF. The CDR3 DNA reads TGTGCCAGCAGCTTCCTAGATGCCGGGAACACTGAAGCTTTCTTT. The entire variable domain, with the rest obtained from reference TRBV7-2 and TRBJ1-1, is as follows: GAGVSQSPSNKVTEKGKDVELRCDPISGHTALYWYRQSLGQGLEFLIYFQGNSAPDKSGLPSDRFSAERTGGSVSTLTIQRTQQEDSAVYLCASSFLDAGNTEAFFGQGTRLTVV.

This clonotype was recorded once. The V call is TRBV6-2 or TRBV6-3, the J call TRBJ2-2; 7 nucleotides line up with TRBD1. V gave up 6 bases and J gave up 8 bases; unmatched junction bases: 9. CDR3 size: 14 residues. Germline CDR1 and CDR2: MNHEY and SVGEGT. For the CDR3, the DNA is TGTGCCAGCAGCTCGTCCGGGACAGTGGGGGAGCTGTTTTTT. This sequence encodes CASSSSGTVGELFF.

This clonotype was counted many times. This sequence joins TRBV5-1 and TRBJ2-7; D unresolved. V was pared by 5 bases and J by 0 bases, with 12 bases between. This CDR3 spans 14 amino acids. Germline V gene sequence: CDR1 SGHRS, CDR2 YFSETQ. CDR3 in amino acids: CASRDSGSSYEQYF. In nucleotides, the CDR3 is TGCGCCAGCAGGGATTCAGGCTCCTCCTACGAGCAGTACTTC.

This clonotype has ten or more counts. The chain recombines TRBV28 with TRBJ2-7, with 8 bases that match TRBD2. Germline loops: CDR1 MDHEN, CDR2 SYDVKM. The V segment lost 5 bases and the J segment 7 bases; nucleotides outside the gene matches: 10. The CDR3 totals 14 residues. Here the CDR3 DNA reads TGTGCCAGCAGTGAAGCGGGAGATGGGCCTGAGCAGTACTTC. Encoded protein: CASSEAGDGPEQYF.

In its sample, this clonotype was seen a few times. The CDR3 sequence: CASSQDGSLAVGGIQYF. The DNA for the CDR3 is TGTGCCAGCAGCCAAGATGGGAGTCTAGCGGTGGGCGGCATTCAGTACTTC. The chain combines TRBV3-1 with TRBJ2-4, with 7 positions matching TRBD2. V shed 0 bases, J shed 9 bases, and the junction held 14 bases outside the gene matches. The CDR3 totals 17 residues. Germline assignment: CDR1 LGHDT and CDR2 YNNKEL (reference sequence).

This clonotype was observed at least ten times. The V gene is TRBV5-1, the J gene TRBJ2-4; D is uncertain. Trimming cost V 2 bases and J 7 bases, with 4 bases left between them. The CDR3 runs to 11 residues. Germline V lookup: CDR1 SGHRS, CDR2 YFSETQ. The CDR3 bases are TGCGCCAGCAGCTTACAGAACATTCAGTACTTC. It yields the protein CASSLQNIQYF.

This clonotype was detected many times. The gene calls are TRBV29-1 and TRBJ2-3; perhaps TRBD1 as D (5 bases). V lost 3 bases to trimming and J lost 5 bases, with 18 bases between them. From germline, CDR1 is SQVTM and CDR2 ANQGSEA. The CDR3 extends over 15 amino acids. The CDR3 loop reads CSVEGWAGSVDTQYF. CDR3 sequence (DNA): TGCAGCGTTGAGGGTTGGGCAGGGTCAGTAGATACGCAGTATTTT.

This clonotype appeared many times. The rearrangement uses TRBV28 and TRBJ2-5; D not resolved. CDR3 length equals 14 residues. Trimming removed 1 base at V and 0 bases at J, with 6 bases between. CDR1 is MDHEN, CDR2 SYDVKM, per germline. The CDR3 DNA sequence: TGTGCCAGCAGTTTATTGAGCTACCAAGAGACCCAGTACTTC. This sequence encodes CASSLLSYQETQYF.

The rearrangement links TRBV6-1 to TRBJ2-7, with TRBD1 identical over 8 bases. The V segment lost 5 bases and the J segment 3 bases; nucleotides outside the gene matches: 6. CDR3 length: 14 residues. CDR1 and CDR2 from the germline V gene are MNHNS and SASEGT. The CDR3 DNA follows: TGTGCCAGCAGTAAATCCGGGACAGGCTACGAGCAGTACTTC. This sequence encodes CASSKSGTGYEQYF.